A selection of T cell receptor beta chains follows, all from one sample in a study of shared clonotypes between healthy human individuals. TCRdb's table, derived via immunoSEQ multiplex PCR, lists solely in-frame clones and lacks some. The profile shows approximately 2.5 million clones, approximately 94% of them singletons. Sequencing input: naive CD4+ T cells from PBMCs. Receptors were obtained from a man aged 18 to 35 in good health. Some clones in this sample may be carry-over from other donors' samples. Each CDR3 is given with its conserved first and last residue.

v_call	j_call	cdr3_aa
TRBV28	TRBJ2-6	CASSHRQGAASGANVLTF
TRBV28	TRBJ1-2	CASSFKGQSYGYTF
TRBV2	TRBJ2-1	CASSGGRGGEQFF
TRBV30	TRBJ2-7	CAWRGIRDRGYEQYF
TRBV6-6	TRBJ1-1	CASTPQGGGNTEAFF
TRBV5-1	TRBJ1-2	CASSLEGHGYTF
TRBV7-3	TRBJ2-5	CASSLMGAAETQYF
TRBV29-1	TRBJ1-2	CSVNRPGTSNYGYTF
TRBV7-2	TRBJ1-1	CASSLVLEFGTEAFF
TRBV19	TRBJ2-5	CASRVSGQETQYF
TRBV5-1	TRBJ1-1	CASSVDRGGMNTEAFF
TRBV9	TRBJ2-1	CASSGLEPKEEQFF
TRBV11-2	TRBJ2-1	CASSSAPRFQFF
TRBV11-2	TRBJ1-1	CASSLPWGSTEAFF
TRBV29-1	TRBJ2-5	CSGGQGSETQYF
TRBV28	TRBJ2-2	CASRLGGLNTGELFF